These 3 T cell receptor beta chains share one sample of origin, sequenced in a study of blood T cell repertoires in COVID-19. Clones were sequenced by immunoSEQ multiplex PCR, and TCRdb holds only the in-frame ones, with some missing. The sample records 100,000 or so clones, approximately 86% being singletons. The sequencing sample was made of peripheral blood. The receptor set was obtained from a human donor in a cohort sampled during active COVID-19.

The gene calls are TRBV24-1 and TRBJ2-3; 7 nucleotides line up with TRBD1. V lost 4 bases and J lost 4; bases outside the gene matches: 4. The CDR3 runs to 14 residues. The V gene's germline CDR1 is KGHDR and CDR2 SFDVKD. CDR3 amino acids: CATSENRGADTQYF. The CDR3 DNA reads TGTGCCACCAGTGAAAACAGGGGTGCAGATACGCAGTATTTT.

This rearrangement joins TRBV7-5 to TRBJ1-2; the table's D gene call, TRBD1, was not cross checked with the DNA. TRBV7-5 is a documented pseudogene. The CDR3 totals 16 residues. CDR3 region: CARSLGKDREIYGYTF. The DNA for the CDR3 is TGTGCCAGAAGCTTAGGAAAGGACAGGGAGATCTATGGCTACACCTTC.

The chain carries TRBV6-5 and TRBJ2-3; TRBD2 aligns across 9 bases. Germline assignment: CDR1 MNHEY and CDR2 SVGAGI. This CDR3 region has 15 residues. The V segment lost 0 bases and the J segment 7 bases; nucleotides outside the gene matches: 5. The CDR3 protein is CASSYSGLAYYTQYF. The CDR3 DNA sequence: TGTGCCAGCAGTTACTCCGGACTAGCGTATTATACGCAGTATTTT.